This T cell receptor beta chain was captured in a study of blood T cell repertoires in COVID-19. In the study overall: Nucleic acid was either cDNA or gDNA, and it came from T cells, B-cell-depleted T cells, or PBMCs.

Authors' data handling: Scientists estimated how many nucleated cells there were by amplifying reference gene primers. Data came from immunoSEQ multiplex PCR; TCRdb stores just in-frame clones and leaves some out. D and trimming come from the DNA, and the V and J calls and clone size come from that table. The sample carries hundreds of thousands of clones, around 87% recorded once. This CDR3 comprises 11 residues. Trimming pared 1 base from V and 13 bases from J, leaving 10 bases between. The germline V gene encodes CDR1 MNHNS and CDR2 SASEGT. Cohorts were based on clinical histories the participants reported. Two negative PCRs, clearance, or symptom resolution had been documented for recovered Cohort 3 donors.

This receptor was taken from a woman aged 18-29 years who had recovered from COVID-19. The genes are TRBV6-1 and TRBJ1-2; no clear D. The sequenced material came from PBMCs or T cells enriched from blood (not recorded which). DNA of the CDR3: TGTGCCAGCAGTGAAGGCGGCAACCCCACCTTC. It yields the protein CASSEGGNPTF.